A selection of T cell receptor beta chains follows, all from one sample in a study of T cells in Graves' hyperthyroidism and ophthalmopathy. TCRdb re-analysed the multiplex PCR reads in MiXCR, keeping a single row per CDR3 protein. The sample holds over 650,000 distinct CDR3 sequences, roughly 15% seen once. Sequencing was done on a sample of blood. The receptors derive from a man in his late teens or twenties with Graves' hyperthyroidism. Both conserved end residues are part of each CDR3. Each record gives: clone size, J gene, D gene, V gene, CDR3 protein, CDR3 DNA. A D gene is named only where the DNA matches it firmly. Clone size is shown for a subset of rows, as once, few, many or a class of expanded clone.

>few|TRBJ2-1|TRBD2|TRBV6-1
CASSEEGIGLVYNEQFF
TGTGCCAGCAGTGAAGAAGGGATAGGACTAGTCTACAATGAGCAGTTCTTC
>NA|TRBJ2-1|NA|TRBV6-2/TRBV6-3
CASSYSRDFRNEQFF
TGTGCCAGCAGTTACTCGAGGGACTTCCGTAATGAGCAGTTCTTC
>many|TRBJ2-7|NA|TRBV7-6
CASSGGTLYEQYF
TGTGCCAGCAGCGGCGGGACTCTCTACGAGCAGTACTTC
>NA|TRBJ1-2|NA|TRBV11-2
CASSLESRSLYGYTF
TGTGCCAGCAGCTTAGAATCGCGATCTCTCTATGGCTACACCTTC
>few|TRBJ2-2|NA|TRBV4-3
CASSPDRPNTGELFF
TGCGCCAGCTCCCCTGACAGGCCAAACACCGGGGAGCTGTTTTTT
>NA|TRBJ2-7|TRBD2|TRBV5-1
CASSLSGRAIYEQYF
TGCGCCAGCAGCTTGTCCGGGAGGGCCATCTACGAGCAGTACTTC
>many|TRBJ2-7|NA|TRBV28
CASSPPLQGRPPTYSSYEQYF
TGTGCCAGCAGCCCCCCTCTACAGGGCCGGCCTCCTACTTATAGCTCCTACGAGCAGTACTTC
>NA|TRBJ2-1|NA|TRBV6-5
CASSYSIGVNEQFF
TGTGCCAGCAGTTACTCGATAGGGGTTAATGAGCAGTTCTTC
>NA|TRBJ2-7|NA|TRBV7-3
CASSRKSGFSYEQYF
TGTGCCAGCAGTCGGAAAAGCGGGTTCTCCTACGAGCAGTACTTC
>few|TRBJ2-7|NA|TRBV5-1
CASSLAEGADLQYF
TGCGCCAGCAGCTTGGCGGAAGGGGCCGACTTGCAGTACTTC
>many|TRBJ1-3|TRBD1|TRBV18
CASSLDRISGNTIYF
TGTGCCAGCTCACTGGACAGGATCTCTGGAAACACCATATATTTT
>once|TRBJ2-1|TRBD2|TRBV2
CASSEWGTGTSGFLEQFF
TGTGCCAGCAGTGAGTGGGGTACCGGGACTAGCGGATTCCTTGAGCAGTTCTTC
>many|TRBJ1-1|TRBD1|TRBV28
CASPRLGRGRKGNTEAFF
TGTGCCAGCCCCCGGCTGGGCAGGGGGCGAAAGGGGAACACTGAAGCTTTCTTT
>many|TRBJ2-1|NA|TRBV18
CASSPGGFGYNEQFF
TGTGCCAGCTCACCGGGCGGTTTCGGATACAATGAGCAGTTCTTC
>NA|TRBJ2-1|NA|TRBV5-5
CASSPTTYGISYNEQFF
TGTGCCAGCAGCCCGACTACTTACGGGATTTCCTACAATGAGCAGTTCTTC
>NA|TRBJ1-3|NA|TRBV9
CASTVRADSGNTIYF
TGTGCCAGCACTGTCAGGGCCGACTCTGGAAACACCATATATTTT
>many|TRBJ2-7|TRBD1|TRBV11-2
CASSYEQGSGYEQYF
TGTGCCAGCAGCTACGAACAGGGGTCTGGCTACGAGCAGTACTTC
>few|TRBJ2-5|NA|TRBV20-1
CSAREFGSAYKETQYF
TGCAGTGCTAGAGAGTTCGGGAGTGCTTATAAGGAGACCCAGTACTTC
>NA|TRBJ2-1|TRBD2|TRBV5-1
CASSLVVAGGPRQFF
TGCGCCAGCAGCTTGGTGGTAGCGGGAGGGCCCAGACAGTTCTTC
>NA|TRBJ2-6|NA|TRBV28
CASSYRLGYGLIVSGANVLTF
TGTGCCAGCAGTTACCGACTGGGATACGGTTTAATTGTCTCTGGGGCCAACGTCCTGACTTTC
>many|TRBJ2-2|TRBD2|TRBV28
CASSWTSGSRGELFF
TGTGCCAGCAGTTGGACTAGCGGAAGTCGGGGGGAGCTGTTTTTT
>many|TRBJ2-7|NA|TRBV28
CASSPTTYEQYF
TGTGCCAGCAGCCCAACGACCTACGAGCAGTACTTC
>many|TRBJ1-2|TRBD1|TRBV20-1
CSARSGQGGNYGYTF
TGCAGTGCTAGATCGGGACAGGGGGGTAACTATGGCTACACCTTC
>NA|TRBJ2-2|TRBD2|TRBV24-1
CATSEVGLAGDRNTGELFF
TGTGCCACCAGTGAGGTGGGACTAGCGGGAGACCGGAACACCGGGGAGCTGTTTTTT
>many|TRBJ2-7|TRBD2|TRBV28
CASSLAGGPQYEQYF
TGTGCCAGCAGTTTAGCGGGAGGGCCTCAATACGAGCAGTACTTC
>many|TRBJ2-7|NA|TRBV28
CASSPPAREHEQYF
TGTGCCAGCAGTCCTCCCGCCCGCGAGCACGAGCAGTACTTC
>many|TRBJ2-7|TRBD2|TRBV7-2
CASSEGLAGGGSSYEQYF
TGTGCCAGCAGCGAAGGACTAGCGGGAGGTGGAAGCTCCTACGAGCAGTACTTC
>NA|TRBJ2-7|TRBD2|TRBV5-6
CASRTRMAGGLDEQYF
TGTGCCAGCAGGACCAGAATGGCGGGAGGTTTAGACGAGCAGTACTTC
>NA|TRBJ1-2|TRBD1|TRBV2
CASSPHDLPGTGKGYTF
TGTGCCAGCAGTCCCCACGATTTACCCGGGACAGGAAAGGGCTACACCTTC
>many|TRBJ2-1|NA|TRBV18
CASSPLAQGKEGEQFF
TGTGCCAGCTCACCGCTCGCCCAGGGAAAGGAGGGTGAGCAGTTCTTC
>NA|TRBJ2-3|NA|TRBV7-3
CASSRSSASTDTQYF
TGTGCCAGCAGCCGTTCTAGCGCTAGCACAGATACGCAGTATTTT
>NA|TRBJ2-1|TRBD2|TRBV18
CASSPSFVAGGPTGNEQFF
TGTGCCAGCTCACCTAGCTTCGTAGCGGGAGGGCCTACCGGCAATGAGCAGTTCTTC
>many|TRBJ2-3|TRBD2|TRBV24-1
CATRASGSVDTQYF
TGTGCCACCAGGGCTAGCGGGAGCGTCGATACGCAGTATTTT
>few|TRBJ1-4|NA|TRBV30
CAWTHGGEKLFF
TGTGCCTGGACCCACGGGGGTGAAAAACTGTTTTTT
>many|TRBJ2-3|TRBD2|TRBV20-1
CSARDRSLTSARYTDTQYF
TGCAGTGCTAGAGATCGGTCCCTTACTAGCGCACGATACACAGATACGCAGTATTTT
>medium-sized|TRBJ2-3|NA|TRBV2
CASSEMTGSTDTQYF
TGTGCCAGCAGTGAAATGACGGGGAGCACAGATACGCAGTATTTT
>NA|TRBJ2-7|TRBD1|TRBV30
CAWSDPGQGSDEQYF
TGTGCCTGGAGTGACCCCGGACAGGGCTCGGACGAGCAGTACTTC
>NA|TRBJ1-1|NA|TRBV6-1
CATKKEGSEAFF
TGTGCCACCAAAAAAGAAGGTTCTGAAGCTTTCTTT
>NA|TRBJ2-3|TRBD2|TRBV2
CTVDPGLETDTQYF
TGTACCGTAGACCCGGGACTAGAAACAGATACGCAGTATTTT
>many|TRBJ1-5|NA|TRBV2
CASSLDRSGNQPQHF
TGTGCCAGCAGCCTGGACAGAAGCGGCAATCAGCCCCAGCATTTT
>NA|TRBJ1-5|NA|TRBV19
CASSIAAGKDQPQHF
TGTGCCAGTAGTATAGCGGCAGGGAAGGATCAGCCCCAGCATTTT
>many|TRBJ1-6|TRBD1|TRBV9
CASTLGQGHSPLHF
TGTGCCAGCACCCTGGGACAGGGGCATTCACCCCTCCACTTT
>NA|TRBJ1-4|NA|TRBV7-9
CASSPRRGGNEKLFF
TGTGCCAGCAGCCCGCGGCGAGGAGGGAATGAAAAACTGTTTTTT
>few|TRBJ2-1|TRBD2|TRBV29-1
CSAGLAGVRGNEQFF
TGCAGCGCCGGACTAGCGGGAGTCCGAGGGAATGAGCAGTTCTTC
>many|TRBJ1-5|TRBD1|TRBV3-1
CASSQGTGYSNQPQHF
TGTGCCAGCAGCCAAGGGACAGGCTATAGCAATCAGCCCCAGCATTTT
>few|TRBJ1-2|NA|TRBV28
CASSSPTRGYTF
TGTGCCAGCAGTTCCCCCACCCGGGGCTACACCTTC
>NA|TRBJ2-3|TRBD2|TRBV9
CASSLSGGASTDTQYF
TGTGCCAGCTCGCTTTCCGGGGGGGCCAGCACAGATACGCAGTATTTT
>many|TRBJ2-1|TRBD1|TRBV5-5
CASSLGQWVDNEQFF
TGTGCCAGCAGCCTGGGACAGTGGGTAGACAATGAGCAGTTCTTC
>NA|TRBJ2-7|TRBD2|TRBV28
CASSPPGGRSVEQYF
TGTGCCAGCAGCCCTCCGGGCGGGAGATCTGTTGAGCAGTACTTC
>many|TRBJ2-5|TRBD1|TRBV7-2
CASSLELGQGAQYF
TGTGCCAGCAGCTTAGAATTGGGGCAGGGGGCCCAGTACTTC
>many|TRBJ2-1|TRBD2|TRBV6-2/TRBV6-3
CASSRGLAGGNEQFF
TGTGCCAGCAGCCGGGGACTAGCGGGAGGTAATGAGCAGTTCTTC
>many|TRBJ1-2|TRBD1|TRBV28
CASSTPTTGLGGYTF
TGTGCCAGCAGTACTCCGACGACAGGGTTAGGCGGCTACACCTTC
>NA|TRBJ2-3|TRBD2|TRBV27
CASSLEGLAGGPGDTQYF
TGTGCCAGCAGTTTAGAAGGGCTAGCGGGAGGGCCGGGGGATACGCAGTATTTT
>NA|TRBJ2-2|NA|TRBV4-1
CASSQLGVSNTGELFF
TGCGCCAGCAGCCAACTCGGCGTATCGAACACCGGGGAGCTGTTTTTT
>NA|TRBJ2-1|TRBD2|TRBV7-9
CASSFPAGLRVNEQFF
TGTGCCAGCAGCTTTCCAGCGGGACTGAGGGTTAATGAGCAGTTCTTC